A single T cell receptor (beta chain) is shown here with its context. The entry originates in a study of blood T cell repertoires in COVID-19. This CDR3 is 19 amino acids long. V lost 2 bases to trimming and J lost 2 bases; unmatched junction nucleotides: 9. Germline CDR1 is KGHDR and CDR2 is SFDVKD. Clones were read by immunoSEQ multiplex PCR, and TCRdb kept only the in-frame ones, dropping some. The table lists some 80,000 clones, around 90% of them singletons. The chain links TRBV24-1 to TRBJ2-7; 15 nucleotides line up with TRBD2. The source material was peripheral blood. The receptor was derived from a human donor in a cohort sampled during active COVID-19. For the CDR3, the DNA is TGTGCCACCAGTGATTCCGGGACTAGCGGGGGGCCAAATGCCTACGAGCAGTACTTC. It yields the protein CATSDSGTSGGPNAYEQYF.